This TCR beta chain was recorded in a study of blood T cell repertoires in COVID-19. Per the authors' pipeline: The authors estimated nucleated cell counts from reference gene primer amplification. Method: immunoSEQ multiplex PCR; TCRdb's copy keeps in-frame clones and lacks some. V and J calls plus clone size are reproduced from that table; the DNA served to infer D and trimming. Among roughly 400,000 clones listed, about 90% were seen once. In germline, CDR1 is MNHEY, CDR2 SMNVEV (reference sequence). The CDR3 is made up of 15 amino acids. Trimming cost V 6 bases and J 0 bases, with 14 bases left between them. The participants were between roughly 18 and 100 years old and came from roughly 25 US areas.

The J gene is TRBJ1-2, the V gene TRBV27, with D perhaps matching TRBD1 (6 bases). The sequence came from a young woman who had recovered from COVID-19. Sequenced material: PBMCs or T cells enriched from blood (not recorded which). The CDR3 is CASRIGTSTNYGYTF. CDR3 bases: TGTGCCAGCAGGATCGGGACAAGCACTAACTATGGCTACACCTTC.